A single T cell receptor (beta chain) is shown here with its context. Its antigen is undetermined. Sequenced with the Oncomine TCR Beta short-read assay was DNA taken from cultured CD4+ T cells. TCRdb used MiXCR to reprocess the PCR reads, holding one entry per CDR3 protein. The data show around 13,000 distinct CDR3 sequences, roughly three quarters seen once. Described treatment: roughly 10-day PBMC culture with coronavirus spike peptide pools or control peptides (ViraFEST assay). This sample was included in a study of vaccination and CD4 T cells after COVID-19. Study at large: Typically, post-vaccine samples were obtained a median 72 days after dose two, within a range of 14 to 241.

CDR1 DFQATT and CDR2 SNEGSKA come from the germline V gene (reference sequence). J was trimmed by 4 bases and V by 1 base; bases with no gene match: 4. CDR3 length equals 13 residues. This chain uses TRBV20-1 with TRBJ2-7; 7 positions agree with TRBD2. The sample was CD4+ T cells from blood, cultured in vitro. The receptor's source is a human donor who had recovered from COVID-19. As DNA, the CDR3 is TGCAGTGCTAGAGGCGGGAGTAGGTACGAGCAGTACTTC. Translation gives CSARGGSRYEQYF.